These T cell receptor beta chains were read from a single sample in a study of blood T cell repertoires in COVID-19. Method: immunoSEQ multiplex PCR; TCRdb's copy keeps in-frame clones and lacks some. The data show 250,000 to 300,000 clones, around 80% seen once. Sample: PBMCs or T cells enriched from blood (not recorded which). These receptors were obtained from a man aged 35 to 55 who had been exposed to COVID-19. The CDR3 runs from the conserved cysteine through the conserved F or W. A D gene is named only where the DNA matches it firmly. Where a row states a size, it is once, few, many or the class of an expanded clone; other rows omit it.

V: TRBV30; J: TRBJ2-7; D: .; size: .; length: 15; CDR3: CASTPAGDSSYEQYF; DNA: TGTGCCTCGACGCCCGCTGGAGACAGTAGTTACGAGCAGTACTTC
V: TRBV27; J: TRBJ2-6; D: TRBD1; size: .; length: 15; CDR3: CASTSQGAGANVLTF; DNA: TGTGCCAGCACTAGCCAGGGGGCCGGGGCCAACGTCCTGACTTTC
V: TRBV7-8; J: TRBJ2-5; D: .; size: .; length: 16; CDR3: CASSTWTKQKQETQYF; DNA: TGTGCCAGCAGCACCTGGACTAAACAAAAGCAAGAGACCCAGTACTTC
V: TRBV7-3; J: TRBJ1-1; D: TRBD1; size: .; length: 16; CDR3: CASSLGAGGVNTEAFF; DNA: TGTGCCAGCAGCTTAGGGGCAGGGGGCGTGAACACTGAAGCTTTCTTT
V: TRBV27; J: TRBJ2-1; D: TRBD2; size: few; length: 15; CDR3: CASSLGLAGYNEQFF; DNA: TGTGCCAGCAGTTTGGGACTAGCGGGTTACAATGAGCAGTTCTTC
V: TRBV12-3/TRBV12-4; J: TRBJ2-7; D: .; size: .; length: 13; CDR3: CASSNYLPHEQYF; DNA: TGTGCCAGCAGTAACTACCTCCCCCACGAGCAGTACTTC
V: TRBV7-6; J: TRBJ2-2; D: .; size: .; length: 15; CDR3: CASSLVVTSAGELFF; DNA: TGTGCCAGCAGCTTAGTGGTTACTAGTGCCGGGGAGCTGTTTTTT
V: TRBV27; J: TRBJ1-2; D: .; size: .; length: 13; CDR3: CASRAGETYGYTF; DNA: TGTGCCAGCAGGGCCGGGGAAACCTATGGCTACACCTTC
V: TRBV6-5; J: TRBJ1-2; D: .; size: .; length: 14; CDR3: CASSYRTENYGYTF; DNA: TGTGCCAGCAGTTACCGCACAGAAAACTATGGCTACACCTTC
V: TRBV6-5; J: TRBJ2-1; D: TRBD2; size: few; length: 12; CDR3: CASSYTGLFHFF; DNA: TGTGCCAGCAGTTACACGGGACTATTTCATTTCTTC
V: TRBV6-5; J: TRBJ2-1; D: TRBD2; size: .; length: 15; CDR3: CASSPTGTSGNEQFF; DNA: TGTGCCAGCAGTCCTACGGGGACTAGCGGTAATGAGCAGTTCTTC
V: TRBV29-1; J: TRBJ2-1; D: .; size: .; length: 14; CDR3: CSVEDSGLYNEQFF; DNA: TGCAGCGTTGAAGACTCGGGACTTTACAATGAGCAGTTCTTC
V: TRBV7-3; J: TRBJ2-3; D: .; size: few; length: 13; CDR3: CASREGATDTQYF; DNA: TGTGCCAGCAGAGAGGGTGCGACAGATACGCAGTATTTT
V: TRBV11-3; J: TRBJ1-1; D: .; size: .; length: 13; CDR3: CASSLSGGTEAFF; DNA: TGTGCCAGCAGCTTAAGCGGAGGCACTGAAGCTTTCTTT
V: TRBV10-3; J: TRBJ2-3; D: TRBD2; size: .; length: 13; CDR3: CAIKAGVTDTQYF; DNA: TGTGCCATCAAGGCGGGAGTCACAGATACGCAGTATTTT
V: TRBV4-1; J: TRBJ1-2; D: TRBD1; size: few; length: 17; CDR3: CASSQDRQGDRGRGYTF; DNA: TGCGCCAGCAGCCAAGACCGGCAGGGCGACAGGGGGCGAGGCTACACCTTC
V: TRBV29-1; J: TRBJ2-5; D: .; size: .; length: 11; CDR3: CSLLKGETQYF; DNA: TGCAGCCTCCTCAAGGGGGAGACCCAGTACTTC
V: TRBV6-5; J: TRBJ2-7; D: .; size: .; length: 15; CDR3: CASSYYQGSPYEQYF; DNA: TGTGCCAGCAGTTACTACCAGGGGTCGCCCTACGAGCAGTACTTC
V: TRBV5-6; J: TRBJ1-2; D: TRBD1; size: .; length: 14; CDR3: CASSLRTGKDGYTF; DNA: TGTGCCAGCAGCTTGCGGACAGGGAAGGATGGCTACACCTTC
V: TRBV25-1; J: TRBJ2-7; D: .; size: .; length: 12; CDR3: CASSDRYYEQYF; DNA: TGTGCCAGCAGTGACCGGTACTACGAGCAGTACTTC
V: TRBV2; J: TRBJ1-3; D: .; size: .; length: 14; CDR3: CASLTGFSGNTIYF; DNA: TGTGCCAGTCTGACGGGTTTCTCTGGAAACACCATATATTTT
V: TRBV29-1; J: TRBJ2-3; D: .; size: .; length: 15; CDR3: CSVTDGTSSTDTQYF; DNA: TGCAGCGTGACCGACGGGACATCTAGCACAGATACGCAGTATTTT
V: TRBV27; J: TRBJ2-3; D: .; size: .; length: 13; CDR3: CASRAPSTDTQYF; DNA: TGTGCCAGCAGGGCCCCGTCCACAGATACGCAGTATTTT
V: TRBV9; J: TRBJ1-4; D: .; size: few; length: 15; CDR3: CASSVDGDGNEKLFF; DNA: TGTGCCAGCAGCGTAGACGGGGATGGTAATGAAAAACTGTTTTTT
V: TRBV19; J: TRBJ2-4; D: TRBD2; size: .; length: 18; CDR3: CASSDSGRALSAKNIQYF; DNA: TGTGCCAGTAGTGATAGCGGGAGGGCCCTCTCGGCCAAAAACATTCAGTACTTC
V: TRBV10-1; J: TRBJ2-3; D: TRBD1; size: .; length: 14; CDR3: CASSEQGGTDTQYF; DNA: TGCGCCAGCAGTGAGCAGGGGGGCACAGATACGCAGTATTTT
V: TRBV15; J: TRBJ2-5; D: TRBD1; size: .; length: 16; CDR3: CATSGRTGPDSKTQYF; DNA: TGTGCCACCAGCGGACGGACAGGTCCTGACTCAAAGACCCAGTACTTC
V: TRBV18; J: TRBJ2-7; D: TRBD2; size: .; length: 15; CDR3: CASSPSRGRADEQYF; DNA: TGTGCCAGCTCACCGAGTCGCGGGAGGGCTGACGAGCAGTACTTC
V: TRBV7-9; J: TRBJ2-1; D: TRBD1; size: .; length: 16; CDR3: CASSLGDRGRADEQFF; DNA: TGTGCCAGCAGCTTAGGTGACAGGGGAAGGGCCGATGAGCAGTTCTTC
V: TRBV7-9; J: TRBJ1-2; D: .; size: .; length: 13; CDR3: CASSDRTVYGYTF; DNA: TGTGCCAGCAGCGATAGGACAGTTTATGGCTACACCTTC
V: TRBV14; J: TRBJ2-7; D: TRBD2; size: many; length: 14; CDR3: CASSPLAGKIEQYF; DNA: TGTGCCAGCAGCCCCTTAGCGGGAAAGATTGAGCAGTACTTC
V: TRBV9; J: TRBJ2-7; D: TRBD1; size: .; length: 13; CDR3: CASSVEQGSEQYF; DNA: TGTGCCAGCAGCGTCGAACAGGGGTCCGAGCAGTACTTC
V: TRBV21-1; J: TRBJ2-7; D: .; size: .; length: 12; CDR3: CARDRVRYEQYF; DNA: TGTGCCAGGGACAGGGTTAGGTACGAGCAGTACTTC
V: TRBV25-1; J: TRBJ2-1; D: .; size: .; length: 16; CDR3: CASSPRFGTFENEQFF; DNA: TGTGCCAGCAGTCCACGATTCGGGACTTTTGAAAATGAGCAGTTCTTC
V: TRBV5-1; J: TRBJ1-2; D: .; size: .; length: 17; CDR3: CASSLVKTARRAYGYTF; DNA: TGCGCCAGCAGCTTGGTTAAGACTGCCCGGCGTGCCTATGGCTACACCTTC
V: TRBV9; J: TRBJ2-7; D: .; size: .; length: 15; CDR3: CASSPRAQDIYEQYF; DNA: TGTGCCAGCAGCCCACGCGCCCAGGACATTTACGAGCAGTACTTC
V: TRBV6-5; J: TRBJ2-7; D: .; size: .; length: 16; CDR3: CASSYSSGDPTGEQYF; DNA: TGTGCCAGCAGTTACTCGTCCGGGGACCCGACAGGAGAGCAGTACTTC
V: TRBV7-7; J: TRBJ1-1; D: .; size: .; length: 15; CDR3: CASSLTTQVATEAFF; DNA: TGTGCTAGCAGCTTAACGACCCAGGTCGCGACTGAAGCTTTCTTT
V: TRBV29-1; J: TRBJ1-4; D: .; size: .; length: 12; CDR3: CSVGRPGEKLFF; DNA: TGCAGCGTTGGCCGACCCGGGGAAAAACTGTTTTTT
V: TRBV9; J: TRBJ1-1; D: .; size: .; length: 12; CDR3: CASSVSDTEAFF; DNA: TGTGCCAGCAGCGTGTCGGACACTGAAGCTTTCTTT
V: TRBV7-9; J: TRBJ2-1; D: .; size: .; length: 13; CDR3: CASSFTLGDEQFF; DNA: TGTGCCAGCAGCTTCACGCTCGGGGATGAGCAGTTCTTC
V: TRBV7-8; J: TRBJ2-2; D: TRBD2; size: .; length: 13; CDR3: CASSLRESGELFF; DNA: TGTGCCAGCAGTTTGCGGGAGTCCGGGGAGCTGTTTTTT
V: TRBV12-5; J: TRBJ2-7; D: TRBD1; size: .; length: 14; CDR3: CASVRTGGLGEQYF; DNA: TGTGCTAGTGTGCGGACAGGGGGCTTGGGTGAGCAGTACTTC
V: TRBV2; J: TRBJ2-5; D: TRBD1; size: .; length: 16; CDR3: CASSDGGQGLWETQYF; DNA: TGTGCCAGCAGTGATGGGGGACAGGGTCTTTGGGAGACCCAGTACTTC
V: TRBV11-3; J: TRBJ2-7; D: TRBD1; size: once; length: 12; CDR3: CASSGDRVQQYF; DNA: TGTGCCAGCAGCGGAGACAGGGTGCAGCAGTACTTC
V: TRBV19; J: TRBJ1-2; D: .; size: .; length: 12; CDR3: CATAGANYGYTF; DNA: TGTGCCACCGCGGGCGCTAACTATGGCTACACCTTC
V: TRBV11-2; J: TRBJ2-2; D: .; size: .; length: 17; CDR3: CASSLYPQGPGSGELFF; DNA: TGTGCCAGCAGCTTATACCCCCAGGGGCCGGGGTCCGGGGAGCTGTTTTTT
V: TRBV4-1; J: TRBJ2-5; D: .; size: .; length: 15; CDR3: CASSHAPGDIETQYF; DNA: TGCGCCAGCAGCCACGCCCCCGGGGACATCGAGACCCAGTACTTC
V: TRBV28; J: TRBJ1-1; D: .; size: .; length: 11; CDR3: CASSLNSRAFF; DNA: TGTGCCAGCAGTTTAAATTCGAGGGCTTTCTTT
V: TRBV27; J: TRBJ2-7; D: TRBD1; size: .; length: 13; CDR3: CASSYDRAYEQYF; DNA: TGTGCCAGCAGTTATGACAGGGCCTACGAGCAGTACTTC
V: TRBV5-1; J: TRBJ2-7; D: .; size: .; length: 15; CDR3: CASSLAPGSSYEQYF; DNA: TGCGCCAGCAGCTTGGCCCCAGGGTCCTCCTACGAGCAGTACTTC
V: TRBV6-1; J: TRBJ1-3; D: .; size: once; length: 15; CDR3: CASSEATRSGNTIYF; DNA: TGTGCCAGCAGTGAAGCGACCAGGTCTGGAAACACCATATATTTT
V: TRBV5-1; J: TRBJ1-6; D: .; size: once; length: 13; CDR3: CASRKDTNSPLHF; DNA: TGCGCCAGCAGGAAGGACACCAATTCACCCCTCCACTTT
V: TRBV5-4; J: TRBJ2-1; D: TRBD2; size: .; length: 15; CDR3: CASSLPGLESNEQFF; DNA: TGTGCCAGCAGCTTGCCGGGACTAGAATCGAATGAGCAGTTCTTC
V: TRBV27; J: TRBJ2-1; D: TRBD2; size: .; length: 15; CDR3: CASSLSGRAPNEQFF; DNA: TGTGCCAGCAGCCTCAGCGGGAGGGCCCCCAATGAGCAGTTCTTC